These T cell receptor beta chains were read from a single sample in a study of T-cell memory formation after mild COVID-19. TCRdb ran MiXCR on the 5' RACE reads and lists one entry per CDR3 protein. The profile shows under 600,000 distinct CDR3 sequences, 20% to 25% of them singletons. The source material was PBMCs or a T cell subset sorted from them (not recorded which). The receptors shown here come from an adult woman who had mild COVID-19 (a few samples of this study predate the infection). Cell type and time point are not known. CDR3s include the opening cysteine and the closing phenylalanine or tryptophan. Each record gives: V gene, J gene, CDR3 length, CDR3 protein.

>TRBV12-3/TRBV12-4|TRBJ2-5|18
CASSAGTNPFWQSETQYF
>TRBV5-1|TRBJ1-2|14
CASSSETGIYGYTF
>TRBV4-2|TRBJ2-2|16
CASSLLGGRNTGELFF
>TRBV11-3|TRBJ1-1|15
CASSLVRGLGTEAFF
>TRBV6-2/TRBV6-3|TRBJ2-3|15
CASSYPRGATDTQYF
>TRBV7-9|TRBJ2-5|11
CASGRDETQYF
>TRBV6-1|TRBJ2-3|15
CASSEPSFPTDTQYF
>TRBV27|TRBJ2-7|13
CASSWRDSYEQYF
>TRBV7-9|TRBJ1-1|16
CASSPPREGANTEAFF
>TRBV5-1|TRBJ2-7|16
CASSASGQGEVDEQYF
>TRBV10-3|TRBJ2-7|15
CAISPTPGTAYEQYF
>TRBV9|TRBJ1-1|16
CASSLATGGLNTEAFF
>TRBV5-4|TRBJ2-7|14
CASSLGDRRDEQYF
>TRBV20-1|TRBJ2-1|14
CSATPGLNYNEQFF
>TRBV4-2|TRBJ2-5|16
CASSLRLAGGGETQYF
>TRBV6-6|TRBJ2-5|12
CARYASQETQYF
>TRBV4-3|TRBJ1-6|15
CASSQGTVRGSPLHF
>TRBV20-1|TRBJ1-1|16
CSARDPNYSMNTEAFF